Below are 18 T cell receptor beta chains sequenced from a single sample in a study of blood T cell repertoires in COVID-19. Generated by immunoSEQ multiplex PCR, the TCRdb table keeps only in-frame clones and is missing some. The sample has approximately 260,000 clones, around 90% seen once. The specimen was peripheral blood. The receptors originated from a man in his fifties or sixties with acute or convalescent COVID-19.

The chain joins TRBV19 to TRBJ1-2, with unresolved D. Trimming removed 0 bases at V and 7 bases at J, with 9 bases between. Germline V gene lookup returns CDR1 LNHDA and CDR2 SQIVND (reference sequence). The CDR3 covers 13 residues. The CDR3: CASSIDRVGGYTF. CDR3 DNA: TGTGCCAGTAGTATAGATCGGGTCGGTGGCTACACCTTC.

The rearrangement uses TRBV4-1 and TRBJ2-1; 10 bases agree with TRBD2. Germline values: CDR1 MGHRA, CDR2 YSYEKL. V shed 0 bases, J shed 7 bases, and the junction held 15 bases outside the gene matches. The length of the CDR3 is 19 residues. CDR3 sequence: CASSQDRFSGGPAGNEQFF. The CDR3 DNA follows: TGCGCCAGCAGCCAAGATCGTTTTAGCGGGGGGCCCGCGGGAAATGAGCAGTTCTTC.

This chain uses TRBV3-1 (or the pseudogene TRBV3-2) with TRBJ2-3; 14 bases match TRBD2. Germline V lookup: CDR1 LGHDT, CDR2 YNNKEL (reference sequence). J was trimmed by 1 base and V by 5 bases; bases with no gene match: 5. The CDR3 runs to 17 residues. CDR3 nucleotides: TGTGCCAGCAGCGGACTAGCGGGGGGTGGCGGCACAGATACGCAGTATTTT. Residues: CASSGLAGGGGTDTQYF.

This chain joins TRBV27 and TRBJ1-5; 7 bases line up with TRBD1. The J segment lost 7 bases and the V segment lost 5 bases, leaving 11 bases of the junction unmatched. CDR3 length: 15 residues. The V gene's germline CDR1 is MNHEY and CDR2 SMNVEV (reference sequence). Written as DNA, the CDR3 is TGTGCCAGCAGTCCGAAGACAGGGATTGGACAGCCCCAGCATTTT. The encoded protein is CASSPKTGIGQPQHF.

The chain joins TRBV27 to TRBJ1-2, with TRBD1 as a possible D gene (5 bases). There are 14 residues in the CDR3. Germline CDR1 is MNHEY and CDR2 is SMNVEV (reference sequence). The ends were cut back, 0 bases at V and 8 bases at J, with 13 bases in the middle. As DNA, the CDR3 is TGTGCCAGCAGTTTATCGAGGGGACTGCAGGGCTACACCTTC. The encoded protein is CASSLSRGLQGYTF.

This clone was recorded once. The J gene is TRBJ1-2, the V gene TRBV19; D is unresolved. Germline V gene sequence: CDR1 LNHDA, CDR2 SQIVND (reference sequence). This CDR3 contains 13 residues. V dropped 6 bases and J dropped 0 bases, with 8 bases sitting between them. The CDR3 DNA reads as TGTGCCAGTAGCCATACGGCTAACTATGGCTACACCTTC. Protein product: CASSHTANYGYTF.

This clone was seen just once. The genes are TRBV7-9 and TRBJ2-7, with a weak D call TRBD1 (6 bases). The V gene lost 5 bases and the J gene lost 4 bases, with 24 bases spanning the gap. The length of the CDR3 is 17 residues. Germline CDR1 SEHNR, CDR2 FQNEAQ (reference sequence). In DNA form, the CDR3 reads TGTGCCAGCAGCCCGCCGGCCACGGACAGTTTGGGTTACGAGCAGTACTTC. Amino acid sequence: CASSPPATDSLGYEQYF.

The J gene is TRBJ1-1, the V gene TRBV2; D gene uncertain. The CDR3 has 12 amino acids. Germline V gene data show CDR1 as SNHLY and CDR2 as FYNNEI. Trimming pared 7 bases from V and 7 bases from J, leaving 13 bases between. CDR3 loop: CASKREAGEAFF. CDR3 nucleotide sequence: TGTGCCAGCAAGAGGGAGGCGGGTGAAGCTTTCTTT.

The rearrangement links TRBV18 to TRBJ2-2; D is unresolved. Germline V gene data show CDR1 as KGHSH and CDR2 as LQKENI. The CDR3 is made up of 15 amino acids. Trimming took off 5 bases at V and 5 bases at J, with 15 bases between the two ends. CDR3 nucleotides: TGTGCCAGCTCAAGAGGAAACCCGGATACCGGGGAGCTGTTTTTT. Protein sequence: CASSRGNPDTGELFF. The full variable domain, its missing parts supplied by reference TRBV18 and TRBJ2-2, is NAGVMQNPRHLVRRRGQEARLRCSPMKGHSHVYWYRQLPEEGLKFMVYLQKENIIDESGMPKERFSAEFPKEGPSILRIQQVVRGDSAAYFCASSRGNPDTGELFFGEGSRLTVL.

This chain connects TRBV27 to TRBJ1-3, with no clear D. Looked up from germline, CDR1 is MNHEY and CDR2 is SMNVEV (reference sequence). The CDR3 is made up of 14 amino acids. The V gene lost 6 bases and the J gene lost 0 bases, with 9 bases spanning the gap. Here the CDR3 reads CASRMSRSGNTIYF. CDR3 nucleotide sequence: TGTGCCAGCAGAATGAGCCGCTCTGGAAACACCATATATTTT.

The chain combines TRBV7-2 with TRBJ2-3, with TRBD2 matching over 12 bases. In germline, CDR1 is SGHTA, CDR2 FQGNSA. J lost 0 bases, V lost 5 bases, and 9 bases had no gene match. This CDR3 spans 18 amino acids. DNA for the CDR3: TGTGCCAGCAGCCCACGACTAGCGGGGGCCCTAAGCACAGATACGCAGTATTTT. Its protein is CASSPRLAGALSTDTQYF. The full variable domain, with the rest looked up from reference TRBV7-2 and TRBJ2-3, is GAGVSQSPSNKVTEKGKDVELRCDPISGHTALYWYRQSLGQGLEFLIYFQGNSAPDKSGLPSDRFSAERTGGSVSTLTIQRTQQEDSAVYLCASSPRLAGALSTDTQYFGPGTRLTVL.

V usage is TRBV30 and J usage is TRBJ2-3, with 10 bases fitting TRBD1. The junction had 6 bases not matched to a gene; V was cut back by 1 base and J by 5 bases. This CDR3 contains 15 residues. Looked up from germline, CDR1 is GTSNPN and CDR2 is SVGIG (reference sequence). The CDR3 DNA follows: TGTGCCTGGAGTGGCGGGACAGGGGTGGTAGATACGCAGTATTTT. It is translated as CAWSGGTGVVDTQYF.

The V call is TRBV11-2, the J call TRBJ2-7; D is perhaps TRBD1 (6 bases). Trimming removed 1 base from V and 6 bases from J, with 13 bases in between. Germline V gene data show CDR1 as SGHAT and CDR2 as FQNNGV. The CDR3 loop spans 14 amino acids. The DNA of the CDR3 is TGTGCCAGCAGCTTAGGTGGGCAGGGGCGCGAGCAGTACTTC. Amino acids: CASSLGGQGREQYF.

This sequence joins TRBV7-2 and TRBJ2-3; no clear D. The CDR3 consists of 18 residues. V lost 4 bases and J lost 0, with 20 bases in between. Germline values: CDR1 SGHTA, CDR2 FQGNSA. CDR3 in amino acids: CASSYLVRSATSTDTQYF. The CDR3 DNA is TGTGCCAGCAGCTACTTAGTTAGGAGTGCTACTAGCACAGATACGCAGTATTTT. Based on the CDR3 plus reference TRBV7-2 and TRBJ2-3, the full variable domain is GAGVSQSPSNKVTEKGKDVELRCDPISGHTALYWYRQSLGQGLEFLIYFQGNSAPDKSGLPSDRFSAERTGGSVSTLTIQRTQQEDSAVYLCASSYLVRSATSTDTQYFGPGTRLTVL.

CDR3 loop: CASSYSQGGYTF. In DNA form, the CDR3 reads TGTGCCAGCAGTTACTCCCAGGGCGGCTACACCTTC. This sequence joins TRBV6-5 and TRBJ1-2; D possibly corresponds to TRBD1 (5 bases). V gave up 0 bases and J gave up 8 bases, with 7 bases separating them. Germline CDR1 MNHEY, CDR2 SVGAGI. The CDR3 consists of 12 residues.

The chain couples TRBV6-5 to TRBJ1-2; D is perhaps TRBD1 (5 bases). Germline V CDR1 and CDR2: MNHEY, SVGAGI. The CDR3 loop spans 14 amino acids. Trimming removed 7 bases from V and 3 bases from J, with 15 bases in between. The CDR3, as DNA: TGTGCCAGCATGCGGGACCCGTTGGACTATGGCTACACCTTC. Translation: CASMRDPLDYGYTF.

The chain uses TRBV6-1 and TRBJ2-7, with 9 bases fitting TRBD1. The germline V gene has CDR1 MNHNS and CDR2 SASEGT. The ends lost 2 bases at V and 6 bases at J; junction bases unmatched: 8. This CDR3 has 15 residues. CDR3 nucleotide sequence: TGTGCCAGCAGTGAAAGGAGGACAGGGGTGGCCGAGCAGTACTTC. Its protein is CASSERRTGVAEQYF.

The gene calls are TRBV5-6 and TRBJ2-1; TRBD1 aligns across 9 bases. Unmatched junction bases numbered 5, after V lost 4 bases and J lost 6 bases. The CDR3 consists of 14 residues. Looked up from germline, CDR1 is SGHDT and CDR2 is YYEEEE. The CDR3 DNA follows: TGTGCCAGCAGCGGGGGACAGGGCCCCAATGAGCAGTTCTTC. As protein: CASSGGQGPNEQFF. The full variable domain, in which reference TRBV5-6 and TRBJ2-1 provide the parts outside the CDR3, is DAGVTQSPTHLIKTRGQQVTLRCSPKSGHDTVSWYQQALGQGPQFIFQYYEEEERQRGNFPDRFSGHQFPNYSSELNVNALLLGDSALYLCASSGGQGPNEQFFGPGTRLTVL.